These 12 T cell receptor beta chains were sequenced from one sample in a study of molecular identifiers for immune sequencing clone quantification. TCRdb recomputed calls from the PCR reads with MiXCR, one row per CDR3 protein. This repertoire shows about 640,000 distinct CDR3 sequences, about 20% found once; its top ten account for roughly 0.85%. The sample comprised naive CD8+ T cells from blood, with Jurkat cell RNA spiked in. Specified subset: FACS-sorted CD8+CD4-CCR7+CD45RA+ naive T cells. The receptor set was obtained from a human donor in good health. Some libraries in this study had Jurkat cell RNA spiked in.

In its sample, this clonotype was seen many times. The CDR3, as DNA: TGTGCCAGTAGTGTCGTCCCCGCGGTTGAGCAGTTCTTC. Translation: CASSVVPAVEQFF. J is TRBJ2-1 and V is TRBV19; D is unclear. The CDR3 has 13 residues. Germline V gene data show CDR1 as LNHDA and CDR2 as SQIVND (reference sequence). V dropped 5 bases and J dropped 9 bases, with 14 bases sitting between them.

The chain employs TRBV20-1 and TRBJ2-3; 8 bases are shared with TRBD2. The V segment lost 3 bases and the J segment 5 bases; nucleotides outside the gene matches: 10. The CDR3 has 15 amino acids. In germline, CDR1 is DFQATT, CDR2 SNEGSKA (reference sequence). The CDR3: CSARFGRAGEDTQYF. The CDR3, as DNA: TGCAGTGCTAGGTTCGGGAGGGCCGGGGAAGATACGCAGTATTTT.

In the case of this clonotype: A much larger clone sits a single nucleotide away, making a read error possible. The chain uses TRBV25-1 and TRBJ2-1; no clear D gene. Between the trimmed V and J ends, which lost 5 bases and 8 bases, there was a span of 13 bases. Germline CDR1 and CDR2: MGHDK and SYGVNS. There are 13 residues in the CDR3. This chain's CDR3 is CASSPVSMHEQFF. The CDR3 nucleotides are TGTGCCAGCAGTCCCGTCTCGATGCATGAGCAGTTCTTC.

This clonotype was observed at least ten times. V and J are TRBV4-1 and TRBJ2-7; 7 nucleotides line up with TRBD1. J gave up 3 bases and V 1 base, and 9 bases lay outside the gene matches. CDR1 and CDR2 (germline): MGHRA, YSYEKL. The CDR3 extends over 16 amino acids. CDR3 DNA: TGCGCCAGCAGCCAAGGGCCCGGGACAGTGAACTACGAGCAGTACTTC. It translates to CASSQGPGTVNYEQYF.

This clonotype was seen more than once but under ten times. The rearrangement links TRBV4-3 to TRBJ1-1; D perhaps matches TRBD1 (5 bases). The CDR3 has 14 amino acids. The V end was cut by 0 bases, the J end by 3 bases, with 8 bases between. Germline V gene lookup returns CDR1 LGHNA and CDR2 YSLEER. CDR3: CASSQEVGDTEAFF. Here the CDR3 DNA reads TGCGCCAGCAGCCAAGAAGTGGGGGACACTGAAGCTTTCTTT.

Details on this clonotype: This clone may be a read error of a much larger clone one base away. The conserved final phenylalanine or tryptophan is absent from the CDR3, which likely points to a read error. The gene calls are TRBV19 and TRBJ1-1; D not resolved. The germline CDR1 and CDR2 sequences are LNHDA and SQIVND (reference sequence). The CDR3 loop spans 12 amino acids. The V end lost 7 bases, the J end lost 10 bases, and 16 bases lay between the germline ends. The CDR3 DNA is TGTGCCAGTACCTCCCAGGCCCGAGGAGCTTTCCTT. This codes for CASTSQARGAFL.

This chain uses TRBV11-2 with TRBJ2-2; TRBD1 aligns across 8 bases. The germline V gene encodes CDR1 SGHAT and CDR2 FQNNGV. V dropped 4 bases and J dropped 1; count of bases not matched to a gene: 5. The CDR3 is made up of 16 amino acids. CDR3 amino acids: CASSSDRGVNTGELFF. CDR3 DNA sequence: TGTGCCAGCAGCTCCGACAGGGGCGTGAACACCGGGGAGCTGTTTTTT.

Turning to this clonotype: This clone may be a read error of a much larger clone one base away. The J gene is TRBJ2-3, the V gene TRBV4-3; a possible D gene is TRBD1 (6 bases). The last part of the DNA fits TRBJ1-5 better; the J call may be wrong. CDR1 and CDR2 (germline): LGHNA, YSLEER. The CDR3 length is 15 residues. The CDR3: CASSQDVRGADTQHF. The CDR3, as DNA: TGCGCCAGCAGCCAAGATGTGCGGGGGGCAGATACGCAGCATTTT.

The chain carries TRBV28 and TRBJ1-2, with 9 bases fitting TRBD1. With 4 bases clipped from V and 3 bases from J, the junction kept 18 bases outside the gene matches. This CDR3 is built from 19 residues. Germline values: CDR1 MDHEN, CDR2 SYDVKM. The CDR3 DNA reads as TGTGCCAGCAGTTCCGGTATCGGACAGGGGTACTGGGATGACTATGGCTACACCTTC. It codes for CASSSGIGQGYWDDYGYTF.

The J gene is TRBJ2-1, the V gene TRBV6-2 or TRBV6-3; TRBD2 is a possible D gene (6 bases). The V end lost 0 bases, the J end lost 5 bases, and 14 bases lay between the germline ends. Germline V CDR1 and CDR2: MNHEY, SVGEGT. This CDR3 spans 16 amino acids. The CDR3 DNA follows: TGTGCCAGCAGTTACTCCCAGCCCCCGGGGGACAATGAGCAGTTCTTC. Its protein product is CASSYSQPPGDNEQFF.

As concerns this clonotype: At one of its ends the junction is not consistent with the germline gene, which may arise from a read error. The chain combines TRBV19 with TRBJ2-2; D is ambiguous. In germline, CDR1 is LNHDA, CDR2 SQIVND (reference sequence). The CDR3 extends over 15 amino acids. The CDR3 sequence is CASSMSGRGTWELFF. CDR3 coding DNA: TGTGCCAGTAGTATGTCCGGAAGAGGCACCTGGGAGCTGTTTTTT.

This clonotype appeared many times. This chain joins TRBV6-5 and TRBJ2-7, with D tentatively TRBD1 (6 bases). The CDR3 consists of 16 residues. Per germline, CDR1 MNHEY and CDR2 SVGAGI. V was cut by 4 bases and J by 1 base, with 17 bases left in between. CDR3 sequence reads: CASSFRDKSKSYEQYF. The DNA of the CDR3 is TGTGCCAGCAGTTTCCGGGACAAGTCTAAGTCCTACGAGCAGTACTTC.